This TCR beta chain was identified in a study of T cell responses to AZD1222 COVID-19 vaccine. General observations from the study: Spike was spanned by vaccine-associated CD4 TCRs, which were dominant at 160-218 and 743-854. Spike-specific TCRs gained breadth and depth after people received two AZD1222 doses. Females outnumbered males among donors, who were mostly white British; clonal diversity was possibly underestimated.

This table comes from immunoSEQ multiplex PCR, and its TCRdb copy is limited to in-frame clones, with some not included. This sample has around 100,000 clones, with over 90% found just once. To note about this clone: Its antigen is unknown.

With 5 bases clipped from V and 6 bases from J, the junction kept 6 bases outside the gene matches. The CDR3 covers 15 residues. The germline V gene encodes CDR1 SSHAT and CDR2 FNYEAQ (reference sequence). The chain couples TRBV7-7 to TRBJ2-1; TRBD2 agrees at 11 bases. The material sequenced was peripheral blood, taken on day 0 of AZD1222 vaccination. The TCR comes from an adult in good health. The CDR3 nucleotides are TGTGCCAGCAGCCTGGGGCTAGCGGGAGGCAATGAGCAGTTCTTC. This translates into CASSLGLAGGNEQFF.